This is a list of T cell receptor beta chains from one sample in a study of blood T cells in healthy people across ages. TCRdb ran MiXCR on the 5' RACE reads and lists one entry per CDR3 protein. The table records some 790,000 distinct CDR3 sequences, under 30% of them present only once. Sequenced material: blood. Every receptor here comes from a woman older than 75 in good health. Both conserved end residues are trimmed from each CDR3. Fields, in order: V gene, CDR3 length, CDR3 protein.

v_call: TRBV6-4; cdr3_length: 14; cdr3_aa: ASSEEDSSGANVLT
v_call: TRBV7-2; cdr3_length: 13; cdr3_aa: ASSDQFSTNEKLF
v_call: TRBV6-2/TRBV6-3; cdr3_length: 12; cdr3_aa: ASIKTGGAVTQY
v_call: TRBV7-9; cdr3_length: 12; cdr3_aa: ASSLLTMSEKLF
v_call: TRBV12-3/TRBV12-4; cdr3_length: 14; cdr3_aa: ASTSGGGQNTGERF
v_call: TRBV24-1; cdr3_length: 13; cdr3_aa: ATSDPGSLGGIQY
v_call: TRBV5-1; cdr3_length: 13; cdr3_aa: ASSSGTGNTGELF
v_call: TRBV20-1; cdr3_length: 12; cdr3_aa: SASREGPSNEQF
v_call: TRBV5-1; cdr3_length: 12; cdr3_aa: ASSEVTADSEQY
v_call: TRBV19; cdr3_length: 10; cdr3_aa: ASDIRGGSAF
v_call: TRBV12-3/TRBV12-4; cdr3_length: 15; cdr3_aa: ASTPRSTGVVGETQY
v_call: TRBV21-1; cdr3_length: 12; cdr3_aa: ASSKRAGWETQY
v_call: TRBV6-5; cdr3_length: 13; cdr3_aa: ASIGGPALSFEAF
v_call: TRBV7-2; cdr3_length: 12; cdr3_aa: ASSSRQGFIGYT
v_call: TRBV2; cdr3_length: 13; cdr3_aa: ASSSSGTAIYGYT